This T cell receptor beta chain came from a study of blood T cell repertoires in COVID-19. The protocol was immunoSEQ multiplex PCR, while the TCRdb copy is restricted to in-frame clones and leaves out a portion. This sample yields 250,000 to 400,000 clones, of which roughly 85% are seen a single time; over 1.5% belongs to the top ten. This clone appeared a few times. Researchers sorted participants into cohorts using their self-reported clinical history. What was sequenced was PBMCs or T cells enriched from blood (not recorded which). The source of this sequence is a woman aged 25 to 39 who had been exposed to COVID-19.

CDR3: CASSPPGTGRGYTF. DNA for the CDR3: TGTGCCAGCAGTCCTCCTGGGACTGGGAGGGGCTACACCTTC. The rearrangement uses TRBV28 and TRBJ1-2; weak D call: TRBD1 (5 bases). V lost 5 bases to trimming and J lost 8 bases, with 18 bases between them. Germline CDR1 and CDR2: MDHEN and SYDVKM. This CDR3 is 14 amino acids long.